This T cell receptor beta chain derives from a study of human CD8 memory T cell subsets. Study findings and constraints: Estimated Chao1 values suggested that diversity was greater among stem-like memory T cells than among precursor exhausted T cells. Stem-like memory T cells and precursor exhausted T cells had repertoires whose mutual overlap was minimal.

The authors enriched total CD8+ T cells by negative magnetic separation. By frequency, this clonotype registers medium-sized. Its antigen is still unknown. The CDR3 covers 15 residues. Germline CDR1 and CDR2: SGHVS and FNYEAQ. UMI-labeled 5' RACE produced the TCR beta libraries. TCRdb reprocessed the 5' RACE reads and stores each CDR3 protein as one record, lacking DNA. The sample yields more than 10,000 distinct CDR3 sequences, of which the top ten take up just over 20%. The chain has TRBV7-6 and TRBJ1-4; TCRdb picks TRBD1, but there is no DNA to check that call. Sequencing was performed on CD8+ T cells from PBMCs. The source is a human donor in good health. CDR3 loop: CASSLSPGRGEKLFF.